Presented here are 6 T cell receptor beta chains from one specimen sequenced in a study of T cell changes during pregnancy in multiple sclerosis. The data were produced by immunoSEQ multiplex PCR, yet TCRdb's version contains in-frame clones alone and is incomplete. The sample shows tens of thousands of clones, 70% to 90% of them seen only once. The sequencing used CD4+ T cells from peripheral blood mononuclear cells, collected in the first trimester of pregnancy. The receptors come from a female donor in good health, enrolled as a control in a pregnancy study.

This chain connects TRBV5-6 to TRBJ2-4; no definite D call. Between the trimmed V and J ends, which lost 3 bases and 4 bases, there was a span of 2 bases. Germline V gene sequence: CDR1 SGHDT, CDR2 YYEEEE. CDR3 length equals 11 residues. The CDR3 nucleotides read TGTGCCAGCAGCTCAAAAAACATTCAGTACTTC. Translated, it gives CASSSKNIQYF.

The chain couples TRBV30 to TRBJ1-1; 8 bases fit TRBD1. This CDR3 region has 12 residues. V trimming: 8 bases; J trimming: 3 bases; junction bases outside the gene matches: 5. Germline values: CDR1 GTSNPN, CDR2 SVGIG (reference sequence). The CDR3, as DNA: TGTGCCGCGGACAGGGAGTACACTGAAGCTTTCTTT. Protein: CAADREYTEAFF.

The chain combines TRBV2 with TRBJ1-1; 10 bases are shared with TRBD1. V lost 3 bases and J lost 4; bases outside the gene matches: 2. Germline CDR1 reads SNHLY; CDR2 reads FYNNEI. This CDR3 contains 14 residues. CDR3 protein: CASSEGQGFTEAFF. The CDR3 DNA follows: TGTGCCAGCAGTGAGGGACAGGGGTTCACTGAAGCTTTCTTT.

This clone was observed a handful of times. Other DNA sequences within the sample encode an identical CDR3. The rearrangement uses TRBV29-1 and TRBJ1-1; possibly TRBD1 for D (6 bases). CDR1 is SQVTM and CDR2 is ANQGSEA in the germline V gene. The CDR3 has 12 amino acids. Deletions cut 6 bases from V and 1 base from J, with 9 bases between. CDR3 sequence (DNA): TGCAGCGTAGGACAGAGGAACACTGAAGCTTTCTTT. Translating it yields CSVGQRNTEAFF.

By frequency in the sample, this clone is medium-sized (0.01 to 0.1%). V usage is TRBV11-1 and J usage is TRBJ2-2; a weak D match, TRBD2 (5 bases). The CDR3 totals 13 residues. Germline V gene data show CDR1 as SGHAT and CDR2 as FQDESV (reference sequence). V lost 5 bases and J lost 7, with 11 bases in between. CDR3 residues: CASSLGRGGELFF. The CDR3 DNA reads TGTGCCAGCAGCCTTGGACGGGGCGGGGAGCTGTTTTTT.

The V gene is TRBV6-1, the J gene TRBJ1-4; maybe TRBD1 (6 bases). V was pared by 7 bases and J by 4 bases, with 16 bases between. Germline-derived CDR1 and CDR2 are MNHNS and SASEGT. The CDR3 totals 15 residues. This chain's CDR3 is CASIRNRAVNEKLFF. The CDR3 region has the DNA TGTGCCAGCATTCGAAACAGGGCAGTTAATGAAAAACTGTTTTTT.